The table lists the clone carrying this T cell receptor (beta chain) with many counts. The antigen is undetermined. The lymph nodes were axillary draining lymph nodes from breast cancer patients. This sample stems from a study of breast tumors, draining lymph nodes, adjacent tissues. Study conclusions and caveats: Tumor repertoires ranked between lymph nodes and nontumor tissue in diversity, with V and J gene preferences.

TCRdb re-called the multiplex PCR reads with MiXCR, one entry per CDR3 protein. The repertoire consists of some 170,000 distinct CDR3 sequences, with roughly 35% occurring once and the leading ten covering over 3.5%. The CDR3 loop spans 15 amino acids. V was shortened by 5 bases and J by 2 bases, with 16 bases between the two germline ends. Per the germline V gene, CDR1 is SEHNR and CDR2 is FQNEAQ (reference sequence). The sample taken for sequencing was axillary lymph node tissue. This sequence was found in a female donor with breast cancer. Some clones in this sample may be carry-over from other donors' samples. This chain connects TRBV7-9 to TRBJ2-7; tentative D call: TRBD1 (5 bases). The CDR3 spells CASSLRQGKTYEQYF. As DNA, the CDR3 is TGTGCCAGCAGCCTGCGGCAGGGAAAAACCTACGAGCAGTACTTC. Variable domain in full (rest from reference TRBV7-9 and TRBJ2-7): DTGVSQNPRHKITKRGQNVTFRCDPISEHNRLYWYRQTLGQGPEFLTYFQNEAQLEKSRLLSDRFSAERPKGSFSTLEIQRTEQGDSAMYLCASSLRQGKTYEQYFGPGTRLTVT.